This T cell receptor beta chain was sequenced during a study of beta chain features in type 1 diabetes. Study-wide results and limits: In every one of the four CD4+ subsets, TCRB CDR3s were moderately but significantly shorter in Type 1 diabetes patients. VDJ junctions sequenced from type 1 diabetes patients showed fewer insertions and more deletions.

The V gene lost 3 bases and the J gene lost 3 bases, with 14 bases spanning the gap. Germline lookup yields CDR1 SGHAT and CDR2 FQNNGV. This CDR3 spans 15 amino acids. Of the isolated RNA, all was reverse transcribed, and so the sequenced material was expressed TCRB transcripts. TCRdb keeps only in-frame clones here, not all; method: immunoSEQ multiplex PCR. This table holds 250,000 to 300,000 clones, 13% to 15% found once. About this clone itself: As yet, its antigen is unknown.

This rearrangement joins TRBV11-2 to TRBJ1-1, with D hard to call. The clonotype originates from a man aged 30 to 45 with type 1 diabetes. The specimen sequenced was naive CD4+ T cells from blood. CDR3 loop: CASSLGRRAYTEAFF. The CDR3, as DNA: TGTGCCAGCAGCTTGGGCAGGAGGGCTTACACTGAAGCTTTCTTT.